One and the same sample provided the 6 T cell receptor beta chains below, sequenced in a study of blood T cells in healthy people across ages (dated by TCRdb to about 2015). The library was prepared using 5' RACE. Sequenced on an Illumina HiSeq 2500. The second PCR ran for roughly 6 to 11 cycles and used a J-beta primer mix along with a sample-barcoded 5' primer. TCRdb reworked the public reads: Q25 trimming with fastp, MiXCR clone assembly, productive beta chains retained. Entries are consolidated by CDR3 protein sequence, retaining the most common genes and DNA. The sample records some 900,000 distinct CDR3 sequences, about 48% of which are singletons. The top ten hold roughly 13% of the sample. The sequencing input was blood. These receptors were collected from a man under 40 in good health.

The V gene is TRBV27, the J gene TRBJ2-7; TRBD1 matches 10 bases. CDR3 length: 16 amino acids. Losses at the gene ends were 3 bases for V and 6 bases for J; bases not matched to a gene: 11. Germline V lookup: CDR1 MNHEY, CDR2 SMNVEV (reference sequence). The CDR3 DNA reads as TGTGCCAGCAGTTTTCAAGGGACAGGGGCTTTCTCCGAGCAGTACTTC. As protein: CASSFQGTGAFSEQYF.

The gene calls are TRBV12-5 and TRBJ2-7, with TRBD1 matching over 7 bases. The V segment lost 7 bases and the J segment 7 bases; nucleotides outside the gene matches: 13. This CDR3 is 14 amino acids long. Germline CDR1 and CDR2: LGHNT and FRNRAP. This chain's CDR3 is CASAPDRYYNEQYF. DNA for the CDR3: TGTGCTAGTGCCCCGGACAGGTACTACAATGAGCAGTACTTC.

The genes are TRBV12-3 or TRBV12-4 and TRBJ1-1; no clear D gene. Trimming removed 3 bases at V and 7 bases at J, with 15 bases between. The CDR3 sequence is 14 residues long. The CDR3 coding sequence is TGTGCCAGCAGTTTCGCCCTTGGAGGCATTGAAGCTTTCTTT. It yields the protein CASSFALGGIEAFF.

The V gene is TRBV30, the J gene TRBJ1-5; D unclear. The V gene lost 0 bases and the J gene lost 2 bases, with 8 bases spanning the gap. Per germline, CDR1 GTSNPN and CDR2 SVGIG (reference sequence). The CDR3 length is 14 residues. The CDR3 here is CAWSVTLGNQPQHF. CDR3 DNA sequence: TGTGCCTGGAGTGTCACACTGGGCAATCAGCCCCAGCATTTT.

The CDR3 region is CSVASPTLLMMANVLTF. CDR3 DNA: TGCAGCGTTGCTTCACCGACGCTCTTAATGATGGCCAACGTCCTGACTTTC. The chain carries TRBV29-1 and TRBJ2-6; D call uncertain. Looked up from germline, CDR1 is SQVTM and CDR2 is ANQGSEA. This CDR3 spans 17 amino acids. Trimming stripped 4 bases from V and 6 bases from J, with 22 bases between.

V is TRBV4-1 and J is TRBJ2-2, with D perhaps matching TRBD1 or TRBD2 (5 bases each). The CDR3 length is 15 residues. V was cut by 4 bases and J by 3 bases, with 12 bases left in between. Germline values: CDR1 MGHRA, CDR2 YSYEKL. Here the CDR3 reads CASSPGRGHTGELFF. CDR3 DNA sequence: TGCGCCAGCAGCCCCGGTCGGGGCCACACCGGGGAGCTGTTTTTT.